This note documents a single T cell receptor (beta chain) sequence. The data stem from a study of T cells in Graves' hyperthyroidism and ophthalmopathy. Diagnoses were made from clinical symptoms, serum measures (thyroxine and TRAb), thyroid ultrasound and orbital computed tomography. Using RNA transcripts as the source, TCR beta CDR3 regions were amplified. First-round RT-PCR of the TCR CDR3 relied on the HTBI primer set. TCRdb ran MiXCR on the multiplex PCR reads and lists one entry per CDR3 protein. The data contain about 500,000 distinct CDR3 sequences, 16% of them seen just once; the ten biggest clones take up around 19%. The CDR3 length is 13 residues. Trimming stripped 1 base from V and 4 bases from J, with 7 bases between. Germline loops: CDR1 DFQATT, CDR2 SNEGSKA (reference sequence).

The receptor's source is a woman between 18 and 29 years old with Graves' hyperthyroidism. The specimen was blood. V usage is TRBV20-1 and J usage is TRBJ2-2; D assignment may be TRBD1 or TRBD2 (5 bases each). CDR3 nucleotides: TGCAGTGCTAGAGCCGGGACCACCGGGGAGCTGTTTTTT. This encodes CSARAGTTGELFF.